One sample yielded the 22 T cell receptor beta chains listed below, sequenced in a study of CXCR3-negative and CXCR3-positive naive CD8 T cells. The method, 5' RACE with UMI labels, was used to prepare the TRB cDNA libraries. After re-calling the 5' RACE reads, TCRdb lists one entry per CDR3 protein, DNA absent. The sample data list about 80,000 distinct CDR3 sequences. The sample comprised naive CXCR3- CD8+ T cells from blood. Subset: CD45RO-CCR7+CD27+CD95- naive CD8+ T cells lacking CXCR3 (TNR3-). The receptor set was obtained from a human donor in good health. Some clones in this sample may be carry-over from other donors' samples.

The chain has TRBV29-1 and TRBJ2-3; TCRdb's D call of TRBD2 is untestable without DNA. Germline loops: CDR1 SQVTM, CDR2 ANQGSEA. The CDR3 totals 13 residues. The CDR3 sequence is CSVVAGVWFTQYF.

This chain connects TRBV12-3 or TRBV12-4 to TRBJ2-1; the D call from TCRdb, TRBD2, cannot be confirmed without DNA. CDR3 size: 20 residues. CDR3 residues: CASSLRQGTSGRALYNEQFF.

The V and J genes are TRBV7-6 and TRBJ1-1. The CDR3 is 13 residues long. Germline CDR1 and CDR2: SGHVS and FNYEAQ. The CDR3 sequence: CASSSLEGTEAFF.

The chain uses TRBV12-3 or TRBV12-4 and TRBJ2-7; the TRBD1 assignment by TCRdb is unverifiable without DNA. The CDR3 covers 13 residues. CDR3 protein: CASTQGTVYEQYF.

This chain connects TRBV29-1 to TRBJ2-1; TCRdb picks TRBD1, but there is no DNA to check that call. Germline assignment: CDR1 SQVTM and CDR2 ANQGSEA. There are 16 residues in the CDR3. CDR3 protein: CSAPPGQLSSYNEQFF.

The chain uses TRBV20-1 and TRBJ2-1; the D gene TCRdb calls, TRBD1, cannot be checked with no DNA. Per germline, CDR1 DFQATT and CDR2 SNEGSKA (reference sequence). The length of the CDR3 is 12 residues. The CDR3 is CSARVGASPQFF.

The CDR3 sequence is CSAREETNNEQFF. This chain joins TRBV20-1 and TRBJ2-1. Germline V gene lookup returns CDR1 DFQATT and CDR2 SNEGSKA (reference sequence). CDR3 length equals 13 residues.

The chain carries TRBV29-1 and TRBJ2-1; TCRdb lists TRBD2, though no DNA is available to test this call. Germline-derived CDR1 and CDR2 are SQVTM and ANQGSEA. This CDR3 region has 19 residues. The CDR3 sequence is CSVEDLEQGPSGSTNEQFF.

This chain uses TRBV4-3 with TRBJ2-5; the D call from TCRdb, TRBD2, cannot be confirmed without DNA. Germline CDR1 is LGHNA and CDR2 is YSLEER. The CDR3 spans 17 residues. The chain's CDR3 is CASSQDGGGAGWATQYF.

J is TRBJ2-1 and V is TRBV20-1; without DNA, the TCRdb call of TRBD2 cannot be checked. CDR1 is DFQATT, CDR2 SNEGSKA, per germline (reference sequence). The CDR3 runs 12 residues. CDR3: CSARDRENEQFF.

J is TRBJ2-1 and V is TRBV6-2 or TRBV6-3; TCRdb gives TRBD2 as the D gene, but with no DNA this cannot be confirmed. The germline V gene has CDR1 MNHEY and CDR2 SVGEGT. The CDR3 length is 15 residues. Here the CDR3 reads CASSTPVVAGNEQFF.

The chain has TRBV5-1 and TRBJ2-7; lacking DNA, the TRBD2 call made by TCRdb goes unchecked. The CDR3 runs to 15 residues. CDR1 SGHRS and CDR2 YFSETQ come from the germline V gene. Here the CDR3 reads CASSLEGLEAYEQYF.

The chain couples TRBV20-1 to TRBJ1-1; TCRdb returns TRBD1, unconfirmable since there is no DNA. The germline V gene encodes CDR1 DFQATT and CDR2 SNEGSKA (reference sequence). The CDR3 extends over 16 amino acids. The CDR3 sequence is CSAPPGQGEMNTEAFF.

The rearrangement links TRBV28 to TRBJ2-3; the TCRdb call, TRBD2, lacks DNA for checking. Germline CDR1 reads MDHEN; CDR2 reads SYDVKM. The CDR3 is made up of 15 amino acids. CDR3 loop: CASSWGGEALDTQYF.

This chain's CDR3 is CASSQDFPSEQYF. The gene calls are TRBV14 and TRBJ2-7. The CDR3 is 13 amino acids. Germline V lookup: CDR1 SGHDN, CDR2 FVKESK.

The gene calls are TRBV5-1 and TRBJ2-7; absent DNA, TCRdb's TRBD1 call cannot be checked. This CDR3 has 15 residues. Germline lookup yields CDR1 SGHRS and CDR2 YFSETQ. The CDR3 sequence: CASSLTGVRNYEQYF.

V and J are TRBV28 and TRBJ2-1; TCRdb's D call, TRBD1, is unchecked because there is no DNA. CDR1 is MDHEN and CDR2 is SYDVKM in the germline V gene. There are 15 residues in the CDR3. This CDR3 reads CASSLPQVSYNEQFF.

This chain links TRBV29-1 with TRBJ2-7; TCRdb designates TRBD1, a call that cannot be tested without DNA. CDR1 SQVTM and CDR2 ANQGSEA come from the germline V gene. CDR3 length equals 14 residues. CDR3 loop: CSVEEKGPSYEQYF.

CDR3 residues: CASSYQAGYEQFF. The chain joins TRBV6-5 to TRBJ2-1; TCRdb indicates TRBD2, and absent DNA this call remains unverified. The germline V gene has CDR1 MNHEY and CDR2 SVGAGI. There are 13 residues in the CDR3.

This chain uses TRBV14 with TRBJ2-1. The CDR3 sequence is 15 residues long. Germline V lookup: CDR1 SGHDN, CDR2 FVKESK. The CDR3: CASSQVERPYNEQFF.

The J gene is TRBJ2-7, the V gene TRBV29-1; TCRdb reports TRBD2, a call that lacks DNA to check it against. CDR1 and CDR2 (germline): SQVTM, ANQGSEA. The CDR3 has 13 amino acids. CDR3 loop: CSVEDSGRGEQYF.

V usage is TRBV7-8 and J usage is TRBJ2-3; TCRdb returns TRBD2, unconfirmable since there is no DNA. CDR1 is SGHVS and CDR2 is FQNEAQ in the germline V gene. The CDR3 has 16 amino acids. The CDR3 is CASSLAQRGGADTQYF.